This T cell receptor (beta chain) was sequenced during a study of CXCR3-negative and CXCR3-positive naive CD8 T cells. Per CD8+ T cell subset, triplicate sorts of 300,000 cells each were done. UMI-labeled 5' RACE TRB cDNA libraries were prepared from the cells. TCRdb re-called the 5' RACE reads and catalogs CDR3 proteins one per entry, DNA excluded. The sample has some 130,000 distinct CDR3 sequences, and its top ten clones hold 0.45% to 0.6%. Findings of the study overall: Similarly elevated diversity marked both naive subsets, with memory CD8+ cells showing far lower diversity.

A remark on this clonotype: Its antigen is unknown.

The CDR3 length is 14 residues. CDR1 and CDR2 from the germline V gene are DFQATT and SNEGSKA (reference sequence). Sequences were obtained from naive CXCR3- CD8+ T cells from blood. Documented subset: CD45RO-CCR7+CD27+CD95- naive CD8+ T cells lacking CXCR3 (TNR3-). This receptor was taken from a human donor in good health. Some clones in this sample may be carry-over from other donors' samples. The V call is TRBV20-1, the J call TRBJ2-5; TCRdb's D gene call, TRBD2, goes unchecked for lack of DNA. The CDR3 loop reads CSARLAGDMETQYF.